The 23 T cell receptor beta chains below were found in one sample sequenced in a study of shared clonotypes between healthy human individuals. Profiled with immunoSEQ multiplex PCR; TCRdb holds only in-frame clones, not every one. The table lists 2 million to 2.5 million clones, approximately 93% of them singletons. What was sequenced was naive CD4+ T cells from PBMCs. Stated subset: CD45RA+ positively selected. These receptors were obtained from a man between 18 and 29 years old in good health. Some clones in this sample may be carry-over from other donors' samples.

The rearrangement joins TRBV10-2 to TRBJ1-4; 7 bases align to TRBD1. Trimming took 0 bases from V and 8 from J; bases not matched to a gene: 6. This CDR3 is 15 amino acids long. Germline V gives CDR1 WSHSY, CDR2 SAAADI. Written as DNA, the CDR3 is TGCGCCAGCAGTGAGTCAAGGGGGCGGGTAGAAAAACTGTTTTTT. This gives the protein CASSESRGRVEKLFF.

J is TRBJ1-1 and V is TRBV28; D unclear. There are 13 residues in the CDR3. V was trimmed by 2 bases and J by 7 bases, leaving 11 bases between them. Germline CDR1 reads MDHEN; CDR2 reads SYDVKM. This chain's CDR3 is CASSLPGRFEAFF. CDR3 sequence (DNA): TGTGCCAGCAGTTTACCGGGCCGTTTTGAAGCTTTCTTT.

This clone was observed a single time. The CDR3 nucleotides are TGTGCCAGCTGGAGTTCCGTCCTACGTCCCGAGCAGTACTTC. As protein: CASWSSVLRPEQYF. J is TRBJ2-5 and V is TRBV28; D not certain. The DNA end is more similar to TRBJ2-7, so the J call may be wrong. In germline, CDR1 is MDHEN, CDR2 SYDVKM. CDR3 length: 14 residues.

This clone appeared a single time. The same CDR3 arises from other DNA sequences in this sample as well. J is TRBJ2-5 and V is TRBV9; D remains unclear. CDR1 and CDR2 from the germline V gene are SGDLS and YYNGEE. The germline V and J ends were trimmed by 2 bases and 5 bases, with 13 bases remaining between them. This CDR3 contains 14 residues. Written as DNA, the CDR3 is TGTGCCAGCAGCGTGGATTCTGGATATGAGACCCAGTACTTC. It yields the protein CASSVDSGYETQYF.

The chain employs TRBV7-9 and TRBJ2-1; 9 bases agree with TRBD2. The J segment lost 7 bases and the V segment lost 6 bases, leaving 10 bases of the junction unmatched. The CDR3 length is 15 residues. Germline V gene lookup returns CDR1 SEHNR and CDR2 FQNEAQ (reference sequence). The CDR3 region is CASSLSGSVWNEQFF. The DNA of the CDR3 is TGTGCCAGCAGTCTTAGCGGGAGCGTTTGGAATGAGCAGTTCTTC.

The chain employs TRBV9 and TRBJ2-5; TRBD2 is a possible D gene (5 bases). This CDR3 contains 14 residues. The ends were cut back, 2 bases at V and 6 bases at J, with 14 bases in the middle. Looked up from germline, CDR1 is SGDLS and CDR2 is YYNGEE. CDR3 sequence: CASSVSGAIQTQYF. The CDR3 DNA sequence: TGTGCCAGCAGCGTCAGCGGAGCCATACAGACCCAGTACTTC.

The rearrangement joins TRBV15 to TRBJ2-7; D may correspond to TRBD1 or TRBD2 (5 bases each). The CDR3 spans 14 residues. The germline CDR1 and CDR2 sequences are LNHNV and YYDKDF (reference sequence). Trimming pared 1 base from V and 3 bases from J, leaving 10 bases between. CDR3 loop: CATSRVGDDYEQYF. The CDR3 nucleotides are TGTGCCACCAGCAGAGTGGGGGACGACTACGAGCAGTACTTC.

This clone was counted a single time. The genes are TRBV2 and TRBJ1-3; D may be TRBD1 (5 bases). Germline assignment: CDR1 SNHLY and CDR2 FYNNEI. The CDR3 sequence is 17 residues long. Trimming took off 2 bases at V and 0 bases at J, with 14 bases between the two ends. CDR3 loop: CASSEYLDNLSGNTIYF. In nucleotides, the CDR3 is TGTGCCAGCAGTGAATATCTGGACAACCTCTCTGGAAACACCATATATTTT.

With respect to this clone: One end of the junction is discordant with germline, which a read error may explain. V usage is TRBV28 and J usage is TRBJ1-2, with D hard to call. CDR3 length equals 14 residues. The germline V gene encodes CDR1 MDHEN and CDR2 SYDVKM. The CDR3 sequence is CASSREGGVYAYTF. CDR3 DNA sequence: TGTGCCAGCAGTAGGGAGGGTGGTGTTTATGCCTACACCTTC.

The V gene is TRBV11-1, the J gene TRBJ2-2, with 8 nucleotides matching TRBD1. Losses at the gene ends were 5 bases for V and 7 bases for J; bases not matched to a gene: 6. This CDR3 is 14 amino acids long. The germline gives CDR1 SGHAT, CDR2 FQDESV (reference sequence). This CDR3 reads CASSPGQGNGELFF. The CDR3 region has the DNA TGTGCCAGCAGCCCCGGACAGGGTAACGGGGAGCTGTTTTTT.

CDR3 protein: CASSRGPGRYEQYF. As DNA, the CDR3 is TGTGCCAGCAGCCGCGGACCGGGCCGCTACGAGCAGTACTTC. The rearrangement uses TRBV14 and TRBJ2-7; no definite D call. Trimming pared 4 bases from V and 3 bases from J, leaving 13 bases between. Germline V gene sequence: CDR1 SGHDN, CDR2 FVKESK. CDR3 length: 14 residues.

The chain couples TRBV11-2 to TRBJ1-2, with TRBD1 as a possible D gene (5 bases). Trimming pared 5 bases from V and 4 bases from J, leaving 11 bases between. The CDR3 length is 13 residues. Germline loops: CDR1 SGHAT, CDR2 FQNNGV. CDR3 in amino acids: CASSRTGTYGYTF. Here the CDR3 DNA reads TGTGCCAGCAGCCGAACCGGGACCTATGGCTACACCTTC.

The V call is TRBV2, the J call TRBJ1-2, with TRBD1 matching over 11 bases. CDR3 length: 16 residues. The ends lost 9 bases at V and 2 bases at J; junction bases unmatched: 11. Germline V gene lookup returns CDR1 SNHLY and CDR2 FYNNEI. The CDR3 nucleotides are TGTGCCAGTAGTCCCGGGACAGGGGGATACAACTATGGCTACACCTTC. This sequence encodes CASSPGTGGYNYGYTF.

This chain connects TRBV14 to TRBJ2-5; no reliable D call. The CDR3 covers 15 residues. V gave up 4 bases and J gave up 0 bases, with 12 bases separating them. The germline CDR1 and CDR2 sequences are SGHDN and FVKESK. The CDR3 is CASSPGRVYQETQYF. The CDR3 bases are TGTGCCAGCAGCCCTGGCCGGGTTTACCAAGAGACCCAGTACTTC.

This clone appeared a single time. The chain recombines TRBV11-2 with TRBJ2-1, with unresolved D. CDR1 is SGHAT, CDR2 FQNNGV, per germline. This CDR3 is 17 amino acids long. V dropped 1 base and J dropped 0 bases, with 13 bases sitting between them. DNA for the CDR3: TGTGCCAGCAGCTTAGCTATGTTAAGGAGCTCCTACAATGAGCAGTTCTTC. It specifies CASSLAMLRSSYNEQFF.

This chain links TRBV5-1 with TRBJ2-3, with D perhaps matching TRBD1 or TRBD2 (7 bases each). Germline V CDR1 and CDR2: SGHRS, YFSETQ. Between the trimmed V and J ends, which lost 1 base and 5 bases, there was a span of 17 bases. The CDR3 consists of 16 residues. This chain's CDR3 is CASSLRQGGPGDTQYF. DNA of the CDR3: TGCGCCAGCAGCTTGCGACAGGGAGGGCCTGGAGATACGCAGTATTTT.

The CDR3 DNA reads as TGTGCCAGCAGGATGAATACAGGGGGCCGGAGCTATGGCTACACCTTC. Translation: CASRMNTGGRSYGYTF. The rearrangement joins TRBV28 to TRBJ1-2, with 9 bases fitting TRBD1. The ends lost 6 bases at V and 4 bases at J; junction bases unmatched: 12. The germline V gene has CDR1 MDHEN and CDR2 SYDVKM. This CDR3 is built from 16 residues.

The V and J genes are TRBV10-3 and TRBJ2-5, with 10 bases that match TRBD2. The ends lost 8 bases at V and 5 bases at J; junction bases unmatched: 14. The CDR3 has 16 residues. Per the germline V gene, CDR1 is ENHRY and CDR2 is SYGVKD. The DNA for the CDR3 is TGTGCCATCGGTGCTAGCGGGGGACCTCGGGGGGAGACCCAGTACTTC. Protein product: CAIGASGGPRGETQYF.

The genes are TRBV7-2 and TRBJ2-5, with 9 bases matching TRBD2. The CDR3 consists of 22 residues. J was trimmed by 1 base and V by 0 bases; bases with no gene match: 21. Germline assignment: CDR1 SGHTA and CDR2 FQGNSA. The CDR3 DNA reads TGTGCCAGCAGCTTAGCCCGCGTACTATTTCTAGCGGGGTTCGGGGGCCAAGAGACCCAGTACTTC. As protein: CASSLARVLFLAGFGGQETQYF.

The chain recombines TRBV4-1 with TRBJ1-4, with D uncertain. The CDR3 runs 16 residues. V lost 6 bases, J lost 1 base, and 15 bases lay in between. Germline loops: CDR1 MGHRA, CDR2 YSYEKL. The CDR3 sequence is CASRGGTAITNEKLFF. The CDR3 DNA is TGCGCCAGCAGGGGCGGAACCGCGATAACTAATGAAAAACTGTTTTTT.

This clone was picked up a small number of times. This sample also contains other DNA sequences that code for the same CDR3. J is TRBJ1-1 and V is TRBV5-1; TRBD1 matches 8 bases. CDR3 length: 14 amino acids. Trimming took 2 bases from V and 1 from J; bases not matched to a gene: 1. Germline V gene lookup returns CDR1 SGHRS and CDR2 YFSETQ. The CDR3 region is CASSLQGGNTEAFF. The CDR3 nucleotides read TGCGCCAGCAGCTTACAGGGGGGGAACACTGAAGCTTTCTTT.

J is TRBJ2-3 and V is TRBV18; no reliable D call. This CDR3 has 14 residues. V gave up 4 bases and J gave up 4 bases, with 12 bases separating them. Germline CDR1 KGHSH, CDR2 LQKENI. The CDR3 DNA reads as TGTGCCAGCTCACGGATCCAACGCGCAGATACGCAGTATTTT. Translation gives CASSRIQRADTQYF.

The V gene is TRBV2, the J gene TRBJ1-1; TRBD1 might be the D (6 bases). This CDR3 region has 13 residues. Trimming cost V 6 bases and J 3 bases, with 11 bases left between them. Germline values: CDR1 SNHLY, CDR2 FYNNEI. The CDR3 spells CASRLAGDTEAFF. CDR3 in DNA: TGTGCCAGCAGACTAGCAGGGGACACTGAAGCTTTCTTT. Full variable domain (outside the CDR3, taken from reference TRBV2 and TRBJ1-1): EPEVTQTPSHQVTQMGQEVILRCVPISNHLYFYWYRQILGQKVEFLVSFYNNEISEKSEIFDDQFSVERPDGSNFTLKIRSTKLEDSAMYFCASRLAGDTEAFFGQGTRLTVV.